This T cell receptor beta chain was profiled in a study of blood T cells in healthy people across ages. Broader study findings: Long-lived donors had more naive CD4+ cells and higher diversity than aged donors.

Through a sample-barcoded 5' primer and a J-beta primer mix, a second PCR was run for roughly 7 to 12 cycles. TCRdb redid the calling of the 5' RACE reads with MiXCR, one entry per CDR3 protein. The top ten clones hold about 8% of a sample with about 1,800,000 distinct CDR3 sequences, 28% of them seen once. Drawing of peripheral blood yielded about 10 milliliters from each donor. Losses at the gene ends were 5 bases for V and 2 bases for J; bases not matched to a gene: 14. The CDR3 is 19 amino acids. CDR1 SGHTA and CDR2 FQGTGA come from the germline V gene. For this clonotype: No antigen is known for it.

The clonotype originates from a woman aged 30 to 39 in good health. The chain links TRBV7-3 to TRBJ2-1; 11 bases match TRBD2. The sample was blood. For the CDR3, the DNA is TGTGCCAGCAGCCCCGGGTGGGGACTAGCGGACCTGACCTACAATGAGCAGTTCTTC. As protein: CASSPGWGLADLTYNEQFF.